Listed here are 24 T cell receptor beta chains from one sample, sequenced in a study of human T cells and chemical hapten exposure. This sample's time point: patch test 1, 2 weeks after DPC sensitization. Stated treatment: therapeutic diphenylcyclopropenone sensitization with weekly scalp DPC. TCRdb re-called the RACE reads through MiXCR, storing one row per CDR3 protein. The sample shows fewer than 500,000 distinct CDR3 sequences, nearly 5% of them seen only once. The specimen comprised whole blood, sampled in connection with sensitization to the hapten diphenylcyclopropenone (DPC). The receptor set was obtained from a woman between 50 and 59 years old with alopecia areata. Some clones in this sample may be carry-over from other donors' samples.

This clonotype came up many times. The chain links TRBV6-1 to TRBJ1-6; TRBD1 aligns across 11 bases. The V segment lost 5 bases and the J segment 8 bases; nucleotides outside the gene matches: 5. Germline V gene lookup returns CDR1 MNHNS and CDR2 SASEGT. CDR3 size: 15 residues. CDR3 DNA sequence: TGTGCCAGCAGTCGACGGACAGGGGGCGATTCACCCCTCCACTTT. Amino acids: CASSRRTGGDSPLHF.

This clonotype showed up just a few times. The CDR3 DNA reads as TGTGCCAGCAGCTTACAACCCGCGAACACCGGGGAGCTGTTTTTT. It specifies CASSLQPANTGELFF. The genes are TRBV7-2 and TRBJ2-2; D is unclear. Germline values: CDR1 SGHTA, CDR2 FQGNSA. Trimming shortened V by 2 bases and J by 0 bases, and 7 bases separated the two germline ends. The CDR3 is 15 amino acids.

The V call is TRBV11-2, the J call TRBJ1-2; D is ambiguous. The length of the CDR3 is 14 residues. V lost 5 bases and J 3 bases, leaving 13 bases between the germline ends. CDR1 and CDR2 from the germline V gene are SGHAT and FQNNGV. This CDR3 reads CASSTRTTDYGYTF. CDR3 DNA: TGTGCCAGCAGCACCCGGACGACGGACTATGGCTACACCTTC.

V is TRBV20-1 and J is TRBJ1-1, with D perhaps matching TRBD1 (5 bases). Germline-derived CDR1 and CDR2 are DFQATT and SNEGSKA (reference sequence). Trimming shortened V by 4 bases and J by 1 base, and 13 bases separated the two germline ends. The CDR3 consists of 14 residues. CDR3 DNA: TGCAGTGCTAAAGCAGGGTCCGGGAACACTGAAGCTTTCTTT. The encoded protein is CSAKAGSGNTEAFF.

There are many counts of this clonotype. V gene TRBV2 combines with J gene TRBJ2-7, with 7 nucleotides matching TRBD1. CDR3 size: 13 residues. J gave up 6 bases and V 4 bases, and 6 bases lay outside the gene matches. Germline assignment: CDR1 SNHLY and CDR2 FYNNEI. Here the CDR3 DNA reads TGTGCCAGCAGTGGAGACAGGGATTTCGAGCAGTACTTC. Protein: CASSGDRDFEQYF.

This clonotype was observed once. Given a much more abundant clone one base away, this may be a read error. The V gene is TRBV20-1, the J gene TRBJ2-3, with unresolved D. The CDR3 spans 13 residues. V lost 1 base to trimming and J lost 2 bases, with 7 bases between them. Per the germline V gene, CDR1 is DFQATT and CDR2 is SNEGSKA (reference sequence). DNA for the CDR3: TGCAGTGCTAGAGTTATCGCCACAGATACGCAGTATTTT. This encodes CSARVIATDTQYF.

The sample holds many counts of this clonotype. The chain carries TRBV20-1 and TRBJ2-5, with TRBD1 identical over 10 bases. Losses at the gene ends were 3 bases for V and 7 bases for J; bases not matched to a gene: 8. Germline V gives CDR1 DFQATT, CDR2 SNEGSKA (reference sequence). The CDR3 length is 14 residues. For the CDR3, the DNA is TGCAGTGCTAGGCCGGGACAGGGGTTCGGGACCCAGTACTTC. Translation: CSARPGQGFGTQYF.

This clonotype was found many times. The V gene is TRBV4-2, the J gene TRBJ2-5, with TRBD2 matching 9 bases. The CDR3 extends over 15 amino acids. Per germline, CDR1 LGHNA and CDR2 YNFKEQ. The junction had 4 bases not matched to a gene; V was cut back by 0 bases and J by 5 bases. CDR3 region: CASSQEGGRGETQYF. The DNA of the CDR3 is TGTGCCAGCAGCCAAGAAGGCGGGAGGGGTGAGACCCAGTACTTC.

This chain connects TRBV20-1 to TRBJ1-4; D gene ambiguous. V lost 6 bases to trimming and J lost 5 bases, with 7 bases between them. Germline CDR1 DFQATT, CDR2 SNEGSKA (reference sequence). The CDR3 extends over 11 amino acids. The CDR3 loop is CSAGGNEKLFF. In DNA, the CDR3 is TGCAGTGCAGGAGGGAATGAAAAACTGTTTTTT.

This clonotype has just a few counts. The rearrangement links TRBV19 to TRBJ1-5; TRBD1 matches 8 bases. Germline lookup yields CDR1 LNHDA and CDR2 SQIVND (reference sequence). The CDR3 loop spans 13 amino acids. The J segment lost 3 bases and the V segment lost 10 bases, leaving 5 bases of the junction unmatched. CDR3 protein: CATGQGNNQPQHF. DNA of the CDR3: TGTGCCACCGGACAGGGCAACAATCAGCCCCAGCATTTT.

The chain joins TRBV5-4 to TRBJ1-3, with 7 bases that match TRBD1. Germline V lookup: CDR1 SGHNT, CDR2 YYREEE (reference sequence). V shed 2 bases and J 2 bases; nucleotides not matched to a gene: 7. The CDR3 is 16 residues long. CDR3 DNA sequence: TGTGCCAGCAGCTTAGGAGCAGGGGGAACTGGAAACACCATATATTTT. It yields the protein CASSLGAGGTGNTIYF.

This clonotype was recorded many times. The chain combines TRBV12-3 or TRBV12-4 with TRBJ2-3, with TRBD2 matching 14 bases. CDR3 size: 19 residues. V was clipped by 5 bases and J by 1 base; unmatched bases: 11. CDR3 nucleotides: TGTGCCAGCAGTCTCGCTGGGACTAGCGGGAGCGGGGGCACAGATACGCAGTATTTT. It translates to CASSLAGTSGSGGTDTQYF.

This clonotype was counted at least ten times. The chain is built from TRBV6-4 and TRBJ2-7; D gene uncertain. This CDR3 has 12 amino acids. Trimming cost V 2 bases and J 7 bases, with 9 bases left between them. Germline assignment: CDR1 MRHNA and CDR2 SNTAGT. CDR3: CASSDPSGEQYF. The CDR3 coding sequence is TGTGCCAGCAGTGACCCGTCTGGAGAGCAGTACTTC.

This clonotype has a count of ten or more. The chain joins TRBV20-1 to TRBJ2-7; D is possibly TRBD1 (5 bases). Germline V gene sequence: CDR1 DFQATT, CDR2 SNEGSKA (reference sequence). V lost 0 bases and J 0 bases, leaving 15 bases between the germline ends. The CDR3 has 16 residues. CDR3 protein: CSARDQWGYSSYEQYF. In nucleotides, the CDR3 is TGCAGTGCTAGAGATCAATGGGGCTATAGCTCCTACGAGCAGTACTTC.

Many counts were recorded for this clonotype. This chain links TRBV5-1 with TRBJ2-3; D is uncertain. V lost 1 base and J lost 5, with 8 bases in between. CDR3 length equals 13 residues. Germline CDR1 and CDR2: SGHRS and YFSETQ. CDR3 nucleotide sequence: TGCGCCAGCAGCTTGTATGGGGTAGATACGCAGTATTTT. Its translation is CASSLYGVDTQYF. Using reference TRBV5-1 and TRBJ2-3 for the parts outside the CDR3, the full variable domain is KAGVTQTPRYLIKTRGQQVTLSCSPISGHRSVSWYQQTPGQGLQFLFEYFSETQRNKGNFPGRFSGRQFSNSRSEMNVSTLELGDSALYLCASSLYGVDTQYFGPGTRLTVL.

At least ten counts were recorded for this clonotype. As DNA, the CDR3 is TGTGCCAGCAGTTTTGGTCGGACAGGGGGGTACACTGAAGCTTTCTTT. Residues: CASSFGRTGGYTEAFF. The chain has TRBV12-3 or TRBV12-4 and TRBJ1-1; 10 bases fit TRBD1. V was pared by 3 bases and J by 3 bases, with 7 bases of the junction left unmatched. CDR3 size: 16 residues.

This chain uses TRBV6-2 or TRBV6-3 with TRBJ2-7, with 7 bases lining up with TRBD1. Germline CDR1 and CDR2: MNHEY and SVGEGT. The ends lost 1 base at V and 5 bases at J; junction bases unmatched: 8. The CDR3 contains 15 residues. The CDR3 sequence: CASSYFEGTANEQYF. The CDR3 coding sequence is TGTGCCAGCAGTTACTTCGAAGGGACAGCAAACGAGCAGTACTTC.

This clonotype was picked up many times. V is TRBV7-9 and J is TRBJ2-7, with D maybe TRBD2 (5 bases). Trimming took off 5 bases at V and 5 bases at J, with 13 bases between the two ends. The CDR3 runs to 13 residues. CDR1 and CDR2 from the germline V gene are SEHNR and FQNEAQ (reference sequence). The CDR3 bases are TGTGCCAGCAGCCACCCGGGTAGCGACGAGCAGTACTTC. It translates to CASSHPGSDEQYF. The whole variable domain, filled in from reference TRBV7-9 and TRBJ2-7, reads DTGVSQNPRHKITKRGQNVTFRCDPISEHNRLYWYRQTLGQGPEFLTYFQNEAQLEKSRLLSDRFSAERPKGSFSTLEIQRTEQGDSAMYLCASSHPGSDEQYFGPGTRLTVT.

The chain is built from TRBV29-1 and TRBJ2-1, with TRBD1 identical over 7 bases. Per germline, CDR1 SQVTM and CDR2 ANQGSEA. V dropped 7 bases and J dropped 1; count of bases not matched to a gene: 4. This CDR3 is 13 amino acids long. The CDR3 bases are TGCAGCGCTGAGACAGGGTCCTACAATGAGCAGTTCTTC. It translates to CSAETGSYNEQFF.

CDR3 loop: CSAWEGGREQYF. CDR3 bases: TGCAGTGCTTGGGAAGGGGGACGCGAGCAGTACTTC. The chain uses TRBV20-1 and TRBJ2-7; a possible D gene is TRBD1 (6 bases). The CDR3 runs 12 residues. V was cut by 5 bases and J by 6 bases, with 14 bases left in between. Per germline, CDR1 DFQATT and CDR2 SNEGSKA (reference sequence).

The table lists this clonotype with many counts. This chain connects TRBV12-3 or TRBV12-4 to TRBJ2-2, with 8 bases lining up with TRBD2. There are 16 residues in the CDR3. V shed 6 bases and J 7 bases; nucleotides not matched to a gene: 13. CDR3 loop: CASRPPLAEADGELFF. CDR3 coding DNA: TGTGCCAGCAGACCGCCACTAGCGGAGGCGGACGGGGAGCTGTTTTTT.

The table lists this clonotype with many counts. The CDR3 reads CASSQNHFYGGDTQYF. The CDR3 DNA sequence: TGCGCCAGCAGCCAGAACCATTTTTACGGGGGAGATACGCAGTATTTT. The chain links TRBV4-3 to TRBJ2-3; D is perhaps TRBD2 (6 bases). Germline CDR1 LGHNA, CDR2 YSLEER. There are 16 residues in the CDR3. Trimming took off 3 bases at V and 5 bases at J, with 18 bases between the two ends.

CDR3 region: CASSLGFRGRSTDTQYF. The CDR3 DNA reads as TGTGCCAGCAGCTTAGGCTTTCGCGGGCGAAGCACAGATACGCAGTATTTT. This chain connects TRBV11-2 to TRBJ2-3, with a tentative D call TRBD2 (5 bases). The V end lost 1 base, the J end lost 0 bases, and 14 bases lay between the germline ends. Germline CDR1 is SGHAT and CDR2 is FQNNGV. The CDR3 consists of 17 residues. Looking up the rest from reference TRBV11-2 and TRBJ2-3 gives the full variable domain: EAGVAQSPRYKIIEKRQSVAFWCNPISGHATLYWYQQILGQGPKLLIQFQNNGVVDDSQLPKDRFSAERLKGVDSTLKIQPAKLEDSAVYLCASSLGFRGRSTDTQYFGPGTRLTVL.

This clonotype turned up a few times. The V and J genes are TRBV2 and TRBJ1-2; 9 nucleotides line up with TRBD1. This CDR3 contains 16 residues. Germline V gene lookup returns CDR1 SNHLY and CDR2 FYNNEI. V was pared by 8 bases and J by 0 bases, with 10 bases of the junction left unmatched. For the CDR3, the DNA is TGTGCCAGCCCTTCCGGGACAGGGACTGCTAACTATGGCTACACCTTC. It codes for CASPSGTGTANYGYTF.